Listed below are T cell receptor beta chains from one sample, sequenced in a study of vaccination effects on CD4 cells after COVID-19. Their target antigens are unknown. Clones were sequenced by immunoSEQ multiplex PCR, and TCRdb holds only the in-frame ones, with some missing. The table shows some 79,000 clones, with 74% occurring only once. The specimen was CD4+ T cells from PBMCs cultured with HCoV-229E spike peptides, collected before COVID-19 vaccination. Receptors originate from a human donor who received a COVID-19 vaccine. The CDR3 runs from the conserved cysteine through the conserved F or W. A D gene is named only where the DNA matches it firmly.

.	TRBV19	15	TRBJ2-5	CASSLSPRDQETQYF
TRBD1	TRBV30	15	TRBJ1-5	CAWAQGAGQNQPQHF
.	TRBV7-9	12	TRBJ1-3	CASSPTSGTIYF
TRBD1	TRBV7-2	12	TRBJ1-6	CASSFPGQERSF
TRBD1	TRBV6-5	14	TRBJ1-3	CASSGAGGGNTIYF
.	TRBV7-2	15	TRBJ2-1	CASSLTGSSYNEQFF
.	TRBV15	15	TRBJ1-5	CATSRAVGQAQPQHF
.	TRBV6-5	13	TRBJ2-1	CASRNAGEFEQFF
.	TRBV5-1	15	TRBJ2-2	CASSLNPVNTGELFF
.	TRBV12-3/TRBV12-4	11	TRBJ2-1	CASSSRSEQFF
.	TRBV28	14	TRBJ1-2	CASSPGPAGYGYTF
.	TRBV4-1	15	TRBJ1-5	CASSQAWDRRQPQHF
.	TRBV3-1/TRBV3-2	18	TRBJ1-3	CASSLITGPDRSGNTIYF
.	TRBV3-1/TRBV3-2	14	TRBJ1-6	CASKISSYNSPLHF
.	TRBV7-2	16	TRBJ2-3	CASSLVRGSESDTQYF
.	TRBV18	15	TRBJ2-5	CASSPRGAPTKTQYF
.	TRBV24-1	15	TRBJ2-3	CATSESDRLTDTQYF
.	TRBV29-1	14	TRBJ1-2	CSVEGQGYDYGYTF
TRBD2	TRBV2	17	TRBJ2-1	CASRFPALAGGINEQFF
.	TRBV2	13	TRBJ2-3	CASSWASTDTQYF
.	TRBV5-1	17	TRBJ2-2	CASSFGGAPANTGELFF
.	TRBV3-1/TRBV3-2	11	TRBJ2-5	CASSQGETQYF
TRBD2	TRBV6-5	15	TRBJ2-1	CASSRVGLAENEQFF